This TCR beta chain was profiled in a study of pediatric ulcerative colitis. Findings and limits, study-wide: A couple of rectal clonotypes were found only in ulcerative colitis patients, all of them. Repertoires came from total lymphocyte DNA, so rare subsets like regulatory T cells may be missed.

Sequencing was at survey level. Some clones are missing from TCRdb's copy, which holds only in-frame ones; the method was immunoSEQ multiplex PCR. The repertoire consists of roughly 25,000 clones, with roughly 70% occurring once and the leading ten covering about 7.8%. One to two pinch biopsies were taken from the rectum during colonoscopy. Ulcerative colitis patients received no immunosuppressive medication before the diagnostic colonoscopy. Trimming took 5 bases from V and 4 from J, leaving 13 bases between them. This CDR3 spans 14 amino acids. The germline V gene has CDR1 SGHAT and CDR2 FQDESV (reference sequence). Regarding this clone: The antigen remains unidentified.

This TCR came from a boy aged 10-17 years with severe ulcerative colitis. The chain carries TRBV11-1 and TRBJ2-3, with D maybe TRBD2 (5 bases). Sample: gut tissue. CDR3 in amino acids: CASSEPPGSDTQYF. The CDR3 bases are TGTGCCAGCAGCGAACCGCCGGGGTCAGATACGCAGTATTTT.